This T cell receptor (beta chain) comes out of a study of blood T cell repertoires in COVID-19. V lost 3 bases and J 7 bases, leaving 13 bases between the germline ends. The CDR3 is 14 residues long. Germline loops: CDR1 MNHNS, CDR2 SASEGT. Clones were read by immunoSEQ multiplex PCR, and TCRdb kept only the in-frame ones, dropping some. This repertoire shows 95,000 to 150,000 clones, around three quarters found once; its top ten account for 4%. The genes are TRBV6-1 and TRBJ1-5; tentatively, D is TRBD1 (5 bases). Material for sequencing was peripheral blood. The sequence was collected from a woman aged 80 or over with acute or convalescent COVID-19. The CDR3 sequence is CASSERGAGQPQHF. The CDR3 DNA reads TGTGCCAGCAGTGAGAGGGGTGCGGGGCAGCCCCAGCATTTT.